Following are 14 T cell receptor beta chains from one sample sequenced in a study of memory CD4+ T cells and cytomegalovirus serostatus. The sort gate was single viable CD3+CD4+CD8-CD45RO+ cells for memory CD4+ T cells. The table came from immunoSEQ multiplex PCR; TCRdb's copy has only in-frame clones and leaves some out. The data show roughly 45,000 clones, with roughly three quarters seen just once and approximately 0.96% held by the top ten. Sequenced input: memory CD4+ T cells from blood. Source of these receptors: an adult in good health and CMV-seronegative.

The chain joins TRBV19 to TRBJ1-1; 10 nucleotides match TRBD1. This CDR3 is built from 14 residues. Losses at the gene ends were 7 bases for V and 5 bases for J; bases not matched to a gene: 7. From germline, CDR1 is LNHDA and CDR2 SQIVND (reference sequence). Here the CDR3 reads CASKGDRGRTEAFF. The DNA for the CDR3 is TGTGCCAGTAAAGGGGACAGGGGAAGAACTGAAGCTTTCTTT.

The J gene is TRBJ1-1, the V gene TRBV7-3, with a tentative D call TRBD1 (5 bases). The CDR3 has 13 amino acids. Germline V CDR1 and CDR2: SGHTA, FQGTGA. V was pared by 2 bases and J by 3 bases, with 7 bases between. The CDR3 spells CASSLRGDTEAFF. CDR3 DNA: TGTGCCAGCAGCTTACGAGGGGACACTGAAGCTTTCTTT.

This clone appeared once. Here the CDR3 DNA reads TGTGCCTGGAGTGTAGGGTCGGGGGGCTACACCTTC. This sequence encodes CAWSVGSGGYTF. This chain connects TRBV30 to TRBJ1-2; D remains ambiguous. Between the trimmed V and J ends, which lost 0 bases and 8 bases, there was a span of 10 bases. The CDR3 loop spans 12 amino acids. The germline V gene has CDR1 GTSNPN and CDR2 SVGIG (reference sequence).

This clone has just one count. The chain employs TRBV4-2 and TRBJ2-5, with 7 bases matching TRBD2. This CDR3 has 15 residues. Germline V gene lookup returns CDR1 LGHNA and CDR2 YNFKEQ. V lost 2 bases, J lost 0 bases, and 3 bases stayed unmatched. The CDR3 sequence: CASSQTGGYQETQYF. The CDR3 DNA reads as TGTGCCAGCAGCCAAACGGGGGGATACCAAGAGACCCAGTACTTC.

This chain connects TRBV9 to TRBJ2-5, with TRBD2 matching 8 bases. Looked up from germline, CDR1 is SGDLS and CDR2 is YYNGEE. The V and J ends lost 0 bases and 2 bases, in that order; junction bases with no gene match: 6. The length of the CDR3 is 16 residues. The CDR3 nucleotides are TGTGCCAGCAGCGTAGCCCCTCGGGGGGGGCAAGAGACCCAGTACTTC. Protein sequence: CASSVAPRGGQETQYF. The full variable domain, its missing parts supplied by reference TRBV9 and TRBJ2-5, is DSGVTQTPKHLITATGQRVTLRCSPRSGDLSVYWYQQSLDQGLQFLIQYYNGEERAKGNILERFSAQQFPDLHSELNLSSLELGDSALYFCASSVAPRGGQETQYFGPGTRLLVL.

This clone was detected a few times. V is TRBV5-6 and J is TRBJ2-5; weak D call: TRBD1 (5 bases). The CDR3 spans 15 residues. Germline V gene data show CDR1 as SGHDT and CDR2 as YYEEEE. Trimming removed 5 bases from V and 1 base from J, with 15 bases in between. CDR3 DNA: TGTGCCAGCAGGTCCAGACAGCTCCGCCAAGAGACCCAGTACTTC. This sequence encodes CASRSRQLRQETQYF.

This clone was seen just once. The chain is built from TRBV4-3 and TRBJ2-1, with D uncertain. The CDR3 loop spans 13 amino acids. V lost 3 bases, J lost 3 bases, and 6 bases lay in between. The germline V gene has CDR1 LGHNA and CDR2 YSLEER. The CDR3 nucleotides read TGCGCCAGCAGCCACGGCCACTACAATGAGCAGTTCTTC. Amino acids: CASSHGHYNEQFF.

This clone occurred a few times. This chain uses TRBV30 with TRBJ1-6; D is unclear. The V end was cut by 1 base, the J end by 7 bases, with 11 bases between. CDR1 GTSNPN and CDR2 SVGIG come from the germline V gene (reference sequence). This CDR3 is built from 14 residues. This chain's CDR3 is CAWSEALGNSPLHF. CDR3 nucleotides: TGTGCCTGGAGTGAAGCCCTCGGGAATTCACCCCTCCACTTT.

The CDR3 spells CASTGTGFYYGYTF. CDR3 bases: TGTGCCAGCACCGGGACAGGGTTTTACTATGGCTACACCTTC. The rearrangement joins TRBV6-1 to TRBJ1-2; 9 bases match TRBD1. After removal of 7 bases from V and 3 bases from J, the junction contained 6 bases not matched to a gene. Germline V lookup: CDR1 MNHNS, CDR2 SASEGT. This CDR3 has 14 amino acids.

A few counts support this clone. The chain links TRBV19 to TRBJ2-7; D remains unclear. V was pared by 5 bases and J by 2 bases, with 7 bases between. Germline CDR1 and CDR2: LNHDA and SQIVND (reference sequence). The CDR3 is 12 amino acids. CDR3 protein: CASSPGPYEQYF. CDR3 bases: TGTGCCAGTAGTCCCGGGCCCTACGAGCAGTACTTC.

The CDR3 nucleotides read TGTGCCAGCAGCCAAACCGGGGTGGGCGGGGGAAGCACAGATACGCAGTATTTT. Amino acid sequence: CASSQTGVGGGSTDTQYF. The chain couples TRBV11-2 to TRBJ2-3; 7 bases match TRBD2. The CDR3 consists of 18 residues. Germline V gene data show CDR1 as SGHAT and CDR2 as FQNNGV. V dropped 5 bases and J dropped 0; count of bases not matched to a gene: 14.

As for this clone: The sample has other DNA sequences that encode this CDR3 too. The rearrangement uses TRBV30 and TRBJ1-5; D call uncertain. This CDR3 is built from 13 residues. CDR1 GTSNPN and CDR2 SVGIG come from the germline V gene (reference sequence). Trimming took 4 bases from V and 4 from J, leaving 11 bases between them. The CDR3, as DNA: TGTGCCTGGACCCCAGGCCCGAATCAGCCCCAGCATTTT. Protein sequence: CAWTPGPNQPQHF.

The chain carries TRBV25-1 and TRBJ2-3; 9 bases fit TRBD2. The V and J ends lost 1 base and 2 bases, in that order; junction bases with no gene match: 10. The CDR3 sequence is 18 residues long. Germline CDR1 is MGHDK and CDR2 is SYGVNS. The CDR3 DNA sequence: TGTGCCAGCAGTGAATCAGCGGGGGGCTCCCCTGTCACAGATACGCAGTATTTT. Encoded protein: CASSESAGGSPVTDTQYF.

This clone was detected a few times. The V call is TRBV18, the J call TRBJ2-7; TRBD2 might be the D (6 bases). Trimming left V 3 bases short and J 3 bases short, with 9 bases between. The CDR3 loop spans 13 amino acids. Germline lookup yields CDR1 KGHSH and CDR2 LQKENI. CDR3 amino acids: CASSPGLDYEQYF. CDR3 DNA sequence: TGTGCCAGCTCACCGGGACTCGACTACGAGCAGTACTTC.